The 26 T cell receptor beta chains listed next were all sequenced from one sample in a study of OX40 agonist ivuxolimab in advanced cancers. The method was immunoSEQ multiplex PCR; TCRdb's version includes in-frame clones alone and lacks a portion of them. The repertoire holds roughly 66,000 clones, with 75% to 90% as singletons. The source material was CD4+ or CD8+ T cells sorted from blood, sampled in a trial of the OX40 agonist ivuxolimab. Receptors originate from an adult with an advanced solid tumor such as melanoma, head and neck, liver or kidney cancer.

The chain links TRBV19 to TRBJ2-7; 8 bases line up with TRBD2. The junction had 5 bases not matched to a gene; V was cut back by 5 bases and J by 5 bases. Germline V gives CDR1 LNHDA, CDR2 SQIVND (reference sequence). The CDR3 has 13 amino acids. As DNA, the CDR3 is TGTGCCAGTAGTGTCGGACTAGCTAACGAGCAGTACTTC. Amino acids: CASSVGLANEQYF. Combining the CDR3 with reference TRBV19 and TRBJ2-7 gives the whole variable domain DGGITQSPKYLFRKEGQNVTLSCEQNLNHDAMYWYRQDPGQGLRLIYYSQIVNDFQKGDIAEGYSVSREKKESFPLTVTSAQKNPTAFYLCASSVGLANEQYFGPGTRLTVT.

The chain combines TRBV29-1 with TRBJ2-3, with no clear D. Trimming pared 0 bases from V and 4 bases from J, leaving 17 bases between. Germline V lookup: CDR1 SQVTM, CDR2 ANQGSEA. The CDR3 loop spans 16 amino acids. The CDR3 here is CSVEDLQGRAADTQYF. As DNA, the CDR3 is TGCAGCGTTGAAGATCTACAAGGACGGGCCGCAGATACGCAGTATTTT.

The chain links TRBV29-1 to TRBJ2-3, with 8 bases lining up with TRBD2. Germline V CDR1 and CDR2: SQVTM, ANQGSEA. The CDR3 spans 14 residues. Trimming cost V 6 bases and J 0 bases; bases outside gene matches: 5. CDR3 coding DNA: TGCAGCGTCGGGGGACTAGTAAGCACAGATACGCAGTATTTT. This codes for CSVGGLVSTDTQYF.

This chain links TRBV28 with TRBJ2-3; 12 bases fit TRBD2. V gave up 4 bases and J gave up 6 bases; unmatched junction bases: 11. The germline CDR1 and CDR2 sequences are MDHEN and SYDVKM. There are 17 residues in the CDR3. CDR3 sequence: CASSSGGLAGGFDTQYF. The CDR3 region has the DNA TGTGCCAGCAGTTCCGGGGGGCTAGCGGGAGGGTTCGATACGCAGTATTTT.

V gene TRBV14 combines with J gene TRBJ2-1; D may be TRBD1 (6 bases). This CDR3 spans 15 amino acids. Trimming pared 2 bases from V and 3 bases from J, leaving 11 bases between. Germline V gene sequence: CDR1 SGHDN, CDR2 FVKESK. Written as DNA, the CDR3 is TGTGCCAGCAGCCAAACAGGGAACCTCTACAATGAGCAGTTCTTC. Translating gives CASSQTGNLYNEQFF.

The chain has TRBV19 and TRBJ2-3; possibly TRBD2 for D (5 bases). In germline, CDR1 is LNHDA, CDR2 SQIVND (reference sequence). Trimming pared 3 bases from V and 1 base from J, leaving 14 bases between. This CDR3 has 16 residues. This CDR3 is CASSIPGGPGTDTQYF. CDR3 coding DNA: TGTGCCAGTAGTATCCCTGGCGGGCCCGGCACAGATACGCAGTATTTT.

The CDR3 DNA follows: TGTGCCAGCAGCTTAGGAGTCTTAATGAACACTGAAGCTTTCTTT. This translates into CASSLGVLMNTEAFF. This chain uses TRBV7-2 with TRBJ1-1; no firm D call. V lost 1 base, J lost 0 bases, and 9 bases lay in between. Germline V CDR1 and CDR2: SGHTA, FQGNSA. The CDR3 covers 15 residues.

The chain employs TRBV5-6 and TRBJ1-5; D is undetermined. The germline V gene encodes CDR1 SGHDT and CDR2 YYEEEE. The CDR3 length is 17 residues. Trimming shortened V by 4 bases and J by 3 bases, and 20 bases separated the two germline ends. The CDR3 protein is CASSRDPGRSANQPQHF. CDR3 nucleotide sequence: TGTGCCAGCAGCCGGGATCCTGGACGGTCCGCCAATCAGCCCCAGCATTTT.

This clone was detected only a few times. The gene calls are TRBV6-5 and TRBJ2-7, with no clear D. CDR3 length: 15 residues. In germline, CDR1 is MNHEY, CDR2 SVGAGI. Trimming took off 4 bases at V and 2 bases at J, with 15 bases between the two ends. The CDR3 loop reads CASSFSRSFTYEQYF. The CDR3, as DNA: TGTGCCAGCAGTTTCTCCCGCTCCTTCACCTACGAGCAGTACTTC.

CDR3 coding DNA: TGTGCCAGCAGTCTGGGAAGACAAGAGACCCAGTACTTC. It specifies CASSLGRQETQYF. J is TRBJ2-5 and V is TRBV28; D call uncertain. V lost 5 bases and J 2 bases, leaving 9 bases between the germline ends. Germline V CDR1 and CDR2: MDHEN, SYDVKM. The CDR3 has 13 amino acids.

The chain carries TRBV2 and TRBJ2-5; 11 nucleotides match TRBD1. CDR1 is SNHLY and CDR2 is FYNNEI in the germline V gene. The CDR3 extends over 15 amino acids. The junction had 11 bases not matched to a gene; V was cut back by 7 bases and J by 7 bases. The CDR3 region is CASKREDRGQGTQYF. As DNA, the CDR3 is TGTGCCAGCAAGAGAGAGGACAGGGGGCAGGGGACCCAGTACTTC.

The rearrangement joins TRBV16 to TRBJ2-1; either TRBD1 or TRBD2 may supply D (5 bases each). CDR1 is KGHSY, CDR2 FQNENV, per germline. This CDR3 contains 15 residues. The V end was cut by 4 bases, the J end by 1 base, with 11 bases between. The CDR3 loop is CASSRRDGSYNEQFF. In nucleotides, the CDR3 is TGTGCCAGCAGCCGCCGGGACGGATCCTACAATGAGCAGTTCTTC.

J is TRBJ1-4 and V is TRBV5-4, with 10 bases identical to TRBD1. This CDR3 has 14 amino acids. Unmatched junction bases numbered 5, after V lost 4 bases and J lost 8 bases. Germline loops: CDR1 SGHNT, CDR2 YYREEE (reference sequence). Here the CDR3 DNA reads TGTGCCAGCAGCCTAGACAGGGGGCCCGAAAAACTGTTTTTT. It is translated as CASSLDRGPEKLFF.

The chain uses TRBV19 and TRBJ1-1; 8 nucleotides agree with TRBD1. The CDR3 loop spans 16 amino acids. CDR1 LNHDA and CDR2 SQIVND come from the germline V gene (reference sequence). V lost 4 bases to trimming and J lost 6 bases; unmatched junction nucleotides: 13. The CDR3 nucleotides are TGTGCCAGTAGTACTCAGGGGGCGCTGGTCCGCGCTGAAGCTTTCTTT. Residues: CASSTQGALVRAEAFF.

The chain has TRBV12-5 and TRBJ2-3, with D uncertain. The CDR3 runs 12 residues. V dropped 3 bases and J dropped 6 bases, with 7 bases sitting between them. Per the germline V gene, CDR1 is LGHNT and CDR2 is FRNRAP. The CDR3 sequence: CASGLGPDTQYF. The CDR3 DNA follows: TGTGCTAGTGGTTTAGGTCCGGATACGCAGTATTTT.

This CDR3 reads CASSLAPSGSPGELFF. The CDR3 region has the DNA TGTGCCAGCAGCTTAGCGCCTAGCGGGAGCCCCGGGGAGCTGTTTTTT. This sequence joins TRBV7-8 and TRBJ2-2; 10 bases map to TRBD2. The CDR3 sequence is 16 residues long. CDR1 and CDR2 from the germline V gene are SGHVS and FQNEAQ. The trim removed 0 bases at V and 6 bases at J, leaving 4 bases unmatched. Filled out from reference TRBV7-8 and TRBJ2-2, the complete variable domain reads GAGVSQSPRYKVAKRGQDVALRCDPISGHVSLFWYQQALGQGPEFLTYFQNEAQLDKSGLPSDRFFAERPEGSVSTLKIQRTQQEDSAVYLCASSLAPSGSPGELFFGEGSRLTVL.

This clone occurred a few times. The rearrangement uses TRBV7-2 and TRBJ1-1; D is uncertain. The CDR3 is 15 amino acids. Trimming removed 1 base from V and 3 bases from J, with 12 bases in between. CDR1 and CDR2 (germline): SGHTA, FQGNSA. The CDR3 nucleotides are TGTGCCAGCAGCTTAGTTCCGCGAGGGTACACTGAAGCTTTCTTT. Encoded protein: CASSLVPRGYTEAFF. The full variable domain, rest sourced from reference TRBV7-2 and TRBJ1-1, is GAGVSQSPSNKVTEKGKDVELRCDPISGHTALYWYRQSLGQGLEFLIYFQGNSAPDKSGLPSDRFSAERTGGSVSTLTIQRTQQEDSAVYLCASSLVPRGYTEAFFGQGTRLTVV.

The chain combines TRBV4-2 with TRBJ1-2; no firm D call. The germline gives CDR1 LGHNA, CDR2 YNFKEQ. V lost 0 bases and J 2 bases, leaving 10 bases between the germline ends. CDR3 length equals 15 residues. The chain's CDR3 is CASSQDYRENYGYTF. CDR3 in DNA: TGTGCCAGCAGCCAAGATTATCGGGAGAACTATGGCTACACCTTC.

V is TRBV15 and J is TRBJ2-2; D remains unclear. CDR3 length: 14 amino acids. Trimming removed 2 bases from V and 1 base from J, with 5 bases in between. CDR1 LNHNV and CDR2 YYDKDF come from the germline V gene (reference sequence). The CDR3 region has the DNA TGTGCCACCAGCAGATCACGGAACACCGGGGAGCTGTTTTTT. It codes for CATSRSRNTGELFF.

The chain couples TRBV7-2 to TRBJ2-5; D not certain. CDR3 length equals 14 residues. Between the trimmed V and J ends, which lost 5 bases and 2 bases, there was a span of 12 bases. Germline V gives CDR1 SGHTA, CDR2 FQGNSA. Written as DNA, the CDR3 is TGTGCCAGCAGCCCCGCCAAATATCAAGAGACCCAGTACTTC. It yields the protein CASSPAKYQETQYF.

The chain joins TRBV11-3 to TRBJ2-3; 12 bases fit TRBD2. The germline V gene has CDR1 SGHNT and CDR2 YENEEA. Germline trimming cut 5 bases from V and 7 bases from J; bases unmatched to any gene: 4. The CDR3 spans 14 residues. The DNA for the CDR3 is TGTGCCAGCAGCCCTAGCGGGAGGGGGAATACGCAGTATTTT. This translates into CASSPSGRGNTQYF. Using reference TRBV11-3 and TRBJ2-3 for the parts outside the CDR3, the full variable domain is EAGVVQSPRYKIIEKKQPVAFWCNPISGHNTLYWYLQNLGQGPELLIRYENEEAVDDSQLPKDRFSAERLKGVDSTLKIQPAELGDSAVYLCASSPSGRGNTQYFGPGTRLTVL.

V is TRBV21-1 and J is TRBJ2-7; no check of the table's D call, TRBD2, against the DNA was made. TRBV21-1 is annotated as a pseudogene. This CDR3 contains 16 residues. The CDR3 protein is CASSKAPREGSYEQYF. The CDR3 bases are TGTGCCAGCAGCAAAGCGCCACGGGAGGGATCCTACGAGCAGTACTTC.

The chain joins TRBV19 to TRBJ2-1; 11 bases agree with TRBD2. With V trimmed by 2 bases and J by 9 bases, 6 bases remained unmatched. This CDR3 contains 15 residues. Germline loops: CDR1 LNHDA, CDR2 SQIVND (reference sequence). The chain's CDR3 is CASSILTSGSGEQFF. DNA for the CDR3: TGTGCCAGTAGTATATTAACTAGCGGGAGTGGTGAGCAGTTCTTC. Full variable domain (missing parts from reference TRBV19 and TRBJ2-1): DGGITQSPKYLFRKEGQNVTLSCEQNLNHDAMYWYRQDPGQGLRLIYYSQIVNDFQKGDIAEGYSVSREKKESFPLTVTSAQKNPTAFYLCASSILTSGSGEQFFGPGTRLTVL.

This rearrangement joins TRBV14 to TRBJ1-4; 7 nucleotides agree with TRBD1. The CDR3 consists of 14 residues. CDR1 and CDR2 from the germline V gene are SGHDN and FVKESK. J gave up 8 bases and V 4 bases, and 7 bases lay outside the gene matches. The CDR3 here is CASSLRQGGEKLFF. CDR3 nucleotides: TGTGCCAGCAGCCTCCGACAGGGAGGGGAAAAACTGTTTTTT.

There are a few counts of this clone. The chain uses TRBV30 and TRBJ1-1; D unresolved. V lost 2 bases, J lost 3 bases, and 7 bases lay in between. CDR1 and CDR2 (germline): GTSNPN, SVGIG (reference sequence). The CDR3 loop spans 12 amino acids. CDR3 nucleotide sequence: TGTGCCTGGAGTACTTGGGACACTGAAGCTTTCTTT. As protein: CAWSTWDTEAFF.

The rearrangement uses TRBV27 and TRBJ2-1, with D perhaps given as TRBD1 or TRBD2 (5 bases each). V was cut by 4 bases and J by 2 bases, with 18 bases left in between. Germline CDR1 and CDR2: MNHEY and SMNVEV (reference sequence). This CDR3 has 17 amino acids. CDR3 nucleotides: TGTGCCAGCAGTTCCGGCGCAGGGAGTATGACCTACAATGAGCAGTTCTTC. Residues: CASSSGAGSMTYNEQFF.